This TCR beta chain was found in a study of spatial heterogeneity in lung cancer. About the study: Approximately 24 months after resection was the median timing of the follow-up PBMC samples, which were sequenced when available. Consistently, beta-chain sequences turned up in larger numbers than alpha-chain sequences did.

Germline CDR1 MDHEN, CDR2 SYDVKM. The CDR3 contains 15 residues. V lost 8 bases and J lost 0, with 16 bases in between. This clonotype came up many times. TCRdb reprocessed the 5' RACE reads with MiXCR, giving one entry per CDR3 protein. The top ten hold 20% to 25% of the sample, which has fewer than 30,000 distinct CDR3 sequences, almost 10% seen once. The time point here: blood at routine non-recurrence follow-up after resection. Unsorted whole RNA of tumor, nontumor lung or frozen PBMC was sequenced. The receptor was derived from a male donor with early-stage non-small cell lung cancer. The chain links TRBV28 to TRBJ1-1; D perhaps matches TRBD1 (6 bases). This specimen consisted of PBMCs, obtained at follow-up. This CDR3 is CASSRTDSMNTEAFF. In nucleotides, the CDR3 is TGTGCCAGCTCTAGGACAGACTCTATGAACACTGAAGCTTTCTTT.